The 20 T cell receptor beta chains below come from one sample, sequenced in a study of shared clonotypes between healthy human individuals. Sequencing was performed with immunoSEQ multiplex PCR; in TCRdb, only in-frame clones are kept and a portion is missing. Here the sample spans approximately 740,000 clones, approximately 74% being singletons. What was sequenced was memory CD4+ T cells sorted from blood. Specified subset: CD45RA-negative fraction. The origin of the receptors is a woman aged 25-40 years in good health.

The chain carries TRBV15 and TRBJ1-2; D is ambiguous. The CDR3 is made up of 14 amino acids. Germline V gives CDR1 LNHNV, CDR2 YYDKDF (reference sequence). The germline V and J ends were trimmed by 3 bases and 2 bases, with 10 bases remaining between them. The CDR3 DNA follows: TGTGCCACCAGCAGTCTCTCCCTAAACTATGGCTACACCTTC. Amino acids: CATSSLSLNYGYTF.

The chain has TRBV11-2 and TRBJ2-5; D gene uncertain. Germline lookup yields CDR1 SGHAT and CDR2 FQNNGV. The CDR3 covers 12 residues. Trimming removed 5 bases at V and 6 bases at J, with 10 bases between. CDR3 nucleotide sequence: TGTGCCAGCAGCGCAGAAGCTCAGACCCAGTACTTC. Translation: CASSAEAQTQYF.

The rearrangement uses TRBV14 and TRBJ2-7; the D gene is possibly TRBD1 (6 bases). CDR3 length equals 18 residues. Germline V gene sequence: CDR1 SGHDN, CDR2 FVKESK. The V gene lost 1 base and the J gene lost 0 bases, with 19 bases spanning the gap. Written as DNA, the CDR3 is TGTGCCAGCAGCCAAGCCCGAGGCAGGGGTGTTAGCTCCTACGAGCAGTACTTC. Translation gives CASSQARGRGVSSYEQYF.

The gene calls are TRBV10-2 and TRBJ1-5; D possibly corresponds to TRBD1 (6 bases). The CDR3 is 15 residues long. From germline, CDR1 is WSHSY and CDR2 SAAADI. The V and J ends lost 10 bases and 0 bases respectively, with 16 bases between them. The DNA of the CDR3 is TGCGCCACCGTCAGACAGGCAAATAGCAATCAGCCCCAGCATTTT. Translation gives CATVRQANSNQPQHF.

Regarding this clone: The same CDR3 can be traced to other DNA sequences in this sample. V and J are TRBV28 and TRBJ2-6, with unresolved D. V lost 6 bases and J 0 bases, leaving 6 bases between the germline ends. This CDR3 has 14 amino acids. The germline V gene has CDR1 MDHEN and CDR2 SYDVKM. The CDR3 region is CASSRTSGANVLTF. Written as DNA, the CDR3 is TGTGCCAGCAGCAGGACCTCTGGGGCCAACGTCCTGACTTTC. The entire variable domain, with the rest obtained from reference TRBV28 and TRBJ2-6, is as follows: DVKVTQSSRYLVKRTGEKVFLECVQDMDHENMFWYRQDPGLGLRLIYFSYDVKMKEKGDIPEGYSVSREKKERFSLILESASTNQTSMYLCASSRTSGANVLTFGAGSRLTVL.

The chain combines TRBV7-9 with TRBJ2-1, with D tentatively TRBD2 (6 bases). The CDR3 spans 13 residues. V was cut by 0 bases and J by 9 bases, with 9 bases left in between. Germline V gene sequence: CDR1 SEHNR, CDR2 FQNEAQ (reference sequence). CDR3 sequence: CASSLASGVEQFF. CDR3 coding DNA: TGTGCCAGCAGCTTAGCTAGCGGCGTTGAGCAGTTCTTC. The whole variable domain, filled in from reference TRBV7-9 and TRBJ2-1, reads DTGVSQNPRHKITKRGQNVTFRCDPISEHNRLYWYRQTLGQGPEFLTYFQNEAQLEKSRLLSDRFSAERPKGSFSTLEIQRTEQGDSAMYLCASSLASGVEQFFGPGTRLTVL.

The table lists this clone with a few counts. The sample has other DNA sequences that encode this CDR3 too. This chain joins TRBV5-1 and TRBJ2-7; 8 nucleotides align to TRBD2. The junction had 5 bases not matched to a gene; V was cut back by 0 bases and J by 3 bases. The CDR3 contains 15 residues. Germline CDR1 and CDR2: SGHRS and YFSETQ. Written as DNA, the CDR3 is TGCGCCAGCAGCTTGGATACTAGCGGAGTCTACGAGCAGTACTTC. It codes for CASSLDTSGVYEQYF.

There are a few counts of this clone. V usage is TRBV10-3 and J usage is TRBJ1-2; TRBD1 matches 7 bases. The germline gives CDR1 ENHRY, CDR2 SYGVKD. The CDR3 extends over 13 amino acids. J was trimmed by 8 bases and V by 6 bases; bases with no gene match: 9. CDR3: CAISATGTNGYTF. In DNA form, the CDR3 reads TGTGCCATCAGCGCGACAGGGACTAACGGCTACACCTTC.

This clone has just a few counts. This chain joins TRBV7-9 and TRBJ2-1, with 10 bases lining up with TRBD1. The CDR3 runs to 17 residues. Germline CDR1 and CDR2: SEHNR and FQNEAQ (reference sequence). J was trimmed by 9 bases and V by 1 base; bases with no gene match: 12. For the CDR3, the DNA is TGTGCCAGCAGCTTAGAGGTGAGGACAGGGGGGTCCAGTGAGCAGTTCTTC. As protein: CASSLEVRTGGSSEQFF.

The rearrangement links TRBV5-1 to TRBJ1-1, with TRBD1 as a possible D gene (6 bases). Germline lookup yields CDR1 SGHRS and CDR2 YFSETQ. This CDR3 contains 15 residues. V was pared by 2 bases and J by 11 bases, with 22 bases between. The CDR3 bases are TGCGCCAGCAGCTTCACGGACAGCCAATTACCTGGGGCTTTCTTT. It translates to CASSFTDSQLPGAFF.

As for this clone: This may be a read error, as it is one base from a much larger clone. The J gene is TRBJ2-3, the V gene TRBV7-8; D is uncertain. The V gene lost 5 bases and the J gene lost 3 bases, with 3 bases spanning the gap. The CDR3 length is 11 residues. Germline CDR1 is SGHVS and CDR2 is FQNEAQ. CDR3 bases: TGTGCCAGCAGCGAGACAGATACGCAGTATTTT. Its protein is CASSETDTQYF.

J is TRBJ2-7 and V is TRBV5-6; TRBD2 matches at 9 bases. The CDR3 sequence is 15 residues long. Germline V CDR1 and CDR2: SGHDT, YYEEEE. J lost 7 bases, V lost 0 bases, and 8 bases had no gene match. The CDR3 sequence is CASSLGLREGGEQYF. CDR3 in DNA: TGTGCCAGCAGCTTGGGTCTGCGGGAGGGCGGGGAGCAGTACTTC.

The V gene is TRBV27, the J gene TRBJ2-5, with D maybe TRBD2 (7 bases). The V and J ends lost 4 bases and 4 bases respectively, with 22 bases between them. The CDR3 has 17 amino acids. Germline V lookup: CDR1 MNHEY, CDR2 SMNVEV (reference sequence). The CDR3 DNA reads as TGTGCCAGCAGTTCGGCGGGGGCGGGGTTGCATCGAGAGACCCAGTACTTC. Translating it yields CASSSAGAGLHRETQYF.

The chain uses TRBV2 and TRBJ1-1, with a possible D match to TRBD1 (5 bases). The CDR3 has 16 amino acids. Trimming took 3 bases from V and 4 from J, leaving 18 bases between them. The V gene's germline CDR1 is SNHLY and CDR2 FYNNEI. The CDR3 DNA reads TGTGCCAGCAGTGACGAATCATCCCCCGGGGGCACTGAAGCTTTCTTT. Protein sequence: CASSDESSPGGTEAFF.

This clone showed up just a few times. The rearrangement joins TRBV18 to TRBJ1-5, with D perhaps matching TRBD1 (6 bases). The germline V gene has CDR1 KGHSH and CDR2 LQKENI. The CDR3 has 15 residues. V was cut by 4 bases and J by 3 bases, with 13 bases left in between. CDR3 region: CASSQEGQHNQPQHF. CDR3 nucleotides: TGTGCCAGCTCACAAGAAGGACAGCACAATCAGCCCCAGCATTTT.

The chain couples TRBV7-9 to TRBJ2-6; D might be TRBD2 (6 bases). CDR1 is SEHNR and CDR2 is FQNEAQ in the germline V gene (reference sequence). Trimming removed 1 base at V and 0 bases at J, with 10 bases between. The CDR3 consists of 17 residues. The CDR3 loop reads CASSLVGGDSGANVLTF. In DNA form, the CDR3 reads TGTGCCAGCAGCTTAGTGGGAGGAGACTCTGGGGCCAACGTCCTGACTTTC.

The J gene is TRBJ1-5, the V gene TRBV18; D gene unclear. Looked up from germline, CDR1 is KGHSH and CDR2 is LQKENI. Trimming removed 10 bases from V and 2 bases from J, with 12 bases in between. The CDR3 has 13 residues. DNA for the CDR3: TGTGCCACCTCCCGGGGAGGCAATCAGCCCCAGCATTTT. It specifies CATSRGGNQPQHF.

There are a few counts of this clone. The rearrangement uses TRBV28 and TRBJ1-1; 9 bases map to TRBD1. The length of the CDR3 is 14 residues. The V gene end was trimmed by 6 bases and the J gene end by 4 bases; junction bases not matched to a gene: 6. Germline V gene sequence: CDR1 MDHEN, CDR2 SYDVKM. The CDR3 DNA reads as TGTGCCAGCAGGAAAACAGGGGGCGGCACTGAAGCTTTCTTT. Residues: CASRKTGGGTEAFF.

The chain is built from TRBV1 and TRBJ2-7; the table's D call TRBD1 went unverified against the DNA. TRBV1 has pseudogene status. The CDR3 totals 17 residues. The CDR3 sequence is CTSSQDGGGHFSFEQYF. The CDR3 DNA follows: TGCACCAGCAGCCAAGATGGGGGCGGGCACTTCAGCTTCGAGCAGTACTTC.

The chain joins TRBV28 to TRBJ2-2; D might be TRBD2 (6 bases). V was shortened by 6 bases and J by 2 bases, with 13 bases between the two germline ends. Germline values: CDR1 MDHEN, CDR2 SYDVKM. The CDR3 contains 15 residues. CDR3 loop: CASSPGLTNTGELFF. CDR3 bases: TGTGCCAGCAGCCCGGGACTGACTAACACCGGGGAGCTGTTTTTT.